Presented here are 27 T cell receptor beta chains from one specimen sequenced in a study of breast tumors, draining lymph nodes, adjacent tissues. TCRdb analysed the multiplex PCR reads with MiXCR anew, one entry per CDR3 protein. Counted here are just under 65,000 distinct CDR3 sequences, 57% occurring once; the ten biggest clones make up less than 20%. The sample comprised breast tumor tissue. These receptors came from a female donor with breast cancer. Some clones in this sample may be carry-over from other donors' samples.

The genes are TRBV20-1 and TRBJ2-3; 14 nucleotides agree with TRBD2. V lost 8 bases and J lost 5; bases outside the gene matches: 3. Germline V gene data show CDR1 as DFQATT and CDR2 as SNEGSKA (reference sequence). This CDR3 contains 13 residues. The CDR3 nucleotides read TGCAGTCAGACTAGCGGGGGGGGAGATACGCAGTATTTT. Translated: CSQTSGGGDTQYF.

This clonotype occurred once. The CDR3 is CASSVLGQGGRETQYF. The CDR3 DNA reads as TGTGCCAGCAGCGTTTTGGGACAGGGGGGTAGGGAGACCCAGTACTTC. The chain has TRBV9 and TRBJ2-5; 11 nucleotides line up with TRBD1. The V segment lost 2 bases and the J segment 5 bases; nucleotides outside the gene matches: 8. Germline V gene lookup returns CDR1 SGDLS and CDR2 YYNGEE. The CDR3 covers 16 residues.

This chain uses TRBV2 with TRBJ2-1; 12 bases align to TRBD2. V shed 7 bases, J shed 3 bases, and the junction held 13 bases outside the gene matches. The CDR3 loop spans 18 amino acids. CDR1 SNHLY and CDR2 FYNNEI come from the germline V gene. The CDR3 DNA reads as TGTGCCAGCATGGCTGGGCTAGCGGGGGGGCTGTTCTACAATGAGCAGTTCTTC. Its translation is CASMAGLAGGLFYNEQFF.

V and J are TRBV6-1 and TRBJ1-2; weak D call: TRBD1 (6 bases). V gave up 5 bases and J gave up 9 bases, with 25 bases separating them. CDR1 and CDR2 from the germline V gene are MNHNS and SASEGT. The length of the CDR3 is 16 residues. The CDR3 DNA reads TGTGCCAGCAGTCATGACAGGCTGGCGCCTCTTAAACGCTACACCTTC. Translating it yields CASSHDRLAPLKRYTF.

CDR3 DNA sequence: TGTGCCAGCAGCTTTCCGACATTAGAGCAGTACTTC. It translates to CASSFPTLEQYF. The chain couples TRBV5-5 to TRBJ2-7; no firm D call. CDR3 length: 12 amino acids. V dropped 2 bases and J dropped 7 bases, with 10 bases sitting between them. CDR1 is SGHKS and CDR2 is YYEKEE in the germline V gene (reference sequence).

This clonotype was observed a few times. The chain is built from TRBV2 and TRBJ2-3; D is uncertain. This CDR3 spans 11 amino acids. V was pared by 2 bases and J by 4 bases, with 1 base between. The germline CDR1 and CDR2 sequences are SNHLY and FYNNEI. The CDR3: CASSESDTQYF. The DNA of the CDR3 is TGTGCCAGCAGTGAATCAGATACGCAGTATTTT.

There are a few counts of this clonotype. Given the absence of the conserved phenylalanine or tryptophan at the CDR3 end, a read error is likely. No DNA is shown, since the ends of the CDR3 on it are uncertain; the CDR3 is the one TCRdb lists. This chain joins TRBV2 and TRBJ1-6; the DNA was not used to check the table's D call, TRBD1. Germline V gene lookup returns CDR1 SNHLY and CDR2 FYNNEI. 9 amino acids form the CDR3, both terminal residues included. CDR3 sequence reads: CASSLDSYS.

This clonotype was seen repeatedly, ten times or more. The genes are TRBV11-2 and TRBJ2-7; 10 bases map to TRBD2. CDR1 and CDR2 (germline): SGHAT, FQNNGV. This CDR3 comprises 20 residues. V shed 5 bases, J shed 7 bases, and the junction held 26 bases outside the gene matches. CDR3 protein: CASSPRSRTSGGFPPLEQYF. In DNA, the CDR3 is TGTGCCAGCAGCCCTAGATCGAGGACTAGCGGCGGTTTCCCCCCTCTTGAGCAGTACTTC.

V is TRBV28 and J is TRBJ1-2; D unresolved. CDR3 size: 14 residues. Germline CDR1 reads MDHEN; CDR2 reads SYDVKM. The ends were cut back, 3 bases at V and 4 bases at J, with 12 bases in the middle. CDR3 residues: CASSLSYFSYGYTF. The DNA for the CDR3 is TGTGCCAGCAGTTTGAGCTACTTCAGCTATGGCTACACCTTC.

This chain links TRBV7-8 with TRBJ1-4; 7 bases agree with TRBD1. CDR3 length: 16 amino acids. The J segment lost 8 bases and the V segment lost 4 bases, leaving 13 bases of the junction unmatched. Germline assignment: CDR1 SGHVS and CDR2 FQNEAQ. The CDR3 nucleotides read TGTGCCAGCAGCTCTCGAAAACAGGGGAGGGCCGAAAAACTGTTTTTT. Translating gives CASSSRKQGRAEKLFF.

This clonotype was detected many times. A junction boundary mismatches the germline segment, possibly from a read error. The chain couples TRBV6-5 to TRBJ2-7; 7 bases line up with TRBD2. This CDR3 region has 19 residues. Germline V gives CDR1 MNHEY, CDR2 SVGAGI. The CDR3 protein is CASSHSPRVGGGAIHEQYF. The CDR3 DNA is TGTGCCAGCAGTCACTCGCCAAGAGTGGGGGGGGGTGCTATCCACGAGCAGTACTTC.

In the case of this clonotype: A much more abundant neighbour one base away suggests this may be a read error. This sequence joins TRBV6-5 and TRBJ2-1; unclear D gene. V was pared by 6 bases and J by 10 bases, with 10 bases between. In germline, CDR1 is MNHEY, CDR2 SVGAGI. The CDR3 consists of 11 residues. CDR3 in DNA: TGTGCCAGCAGGGCCCGGAAGGAGCAGTTCTTC. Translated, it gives CASRARKEQFF.

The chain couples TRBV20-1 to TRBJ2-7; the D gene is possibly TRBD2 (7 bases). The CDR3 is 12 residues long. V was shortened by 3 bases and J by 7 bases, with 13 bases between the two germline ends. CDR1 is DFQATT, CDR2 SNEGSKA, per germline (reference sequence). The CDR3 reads CSARAGAEEQYF. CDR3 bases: TGCAGTGCTAGGGCGGGGGCGGAGGAGCAGTACTTC.

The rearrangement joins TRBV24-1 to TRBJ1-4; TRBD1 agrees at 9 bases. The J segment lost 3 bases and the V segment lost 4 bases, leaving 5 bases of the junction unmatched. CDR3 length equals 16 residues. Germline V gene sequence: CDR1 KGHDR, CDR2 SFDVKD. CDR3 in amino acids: CATSETRQGANEKLFF. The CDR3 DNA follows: TGTGCCACCAGTGAAACTCGACAGGGGGCTAATGAAAAACTGTTTTTT.

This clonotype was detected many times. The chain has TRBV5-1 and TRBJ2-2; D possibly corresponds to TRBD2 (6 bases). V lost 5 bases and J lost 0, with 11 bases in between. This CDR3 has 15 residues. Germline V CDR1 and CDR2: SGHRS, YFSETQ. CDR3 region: CASRHGTSNTGELFF. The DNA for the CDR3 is TGCGCCAGCAGACACGGGACTTCGAACACCGGGGAGCTGTTTTTT.

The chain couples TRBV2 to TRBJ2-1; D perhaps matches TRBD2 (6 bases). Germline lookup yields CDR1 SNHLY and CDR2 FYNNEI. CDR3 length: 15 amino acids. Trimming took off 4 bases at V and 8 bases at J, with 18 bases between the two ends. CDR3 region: CASSVVPGVVDEQFF. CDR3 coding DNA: TGTGCCAGCAGTGTTGTCCCGGGAGTGGTGGATGAGCAGTTCTTC.

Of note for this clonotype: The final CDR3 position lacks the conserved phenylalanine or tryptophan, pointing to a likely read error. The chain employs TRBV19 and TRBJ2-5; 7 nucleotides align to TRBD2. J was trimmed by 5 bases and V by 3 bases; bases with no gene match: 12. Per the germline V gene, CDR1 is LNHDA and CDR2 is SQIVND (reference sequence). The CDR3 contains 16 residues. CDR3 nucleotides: TGTGCCAGTAGTATGGGTGGACTAGAAGGTCCTGAGACCCAGTACTCC. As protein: CASSMGGLEGPETQYS.

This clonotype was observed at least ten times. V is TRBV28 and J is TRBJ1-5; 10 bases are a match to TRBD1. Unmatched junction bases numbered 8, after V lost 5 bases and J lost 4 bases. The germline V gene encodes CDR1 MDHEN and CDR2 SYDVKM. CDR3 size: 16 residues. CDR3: CASSPYDRGRNQPQHF. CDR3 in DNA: TGTGCCAGCAGTCCCTACGACAGGGGGCGGAATCAGCCCCAGCATTTT.

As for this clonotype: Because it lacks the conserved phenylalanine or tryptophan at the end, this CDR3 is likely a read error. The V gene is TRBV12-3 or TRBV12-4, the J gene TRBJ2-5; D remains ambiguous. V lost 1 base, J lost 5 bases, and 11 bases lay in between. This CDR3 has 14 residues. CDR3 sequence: CASSLGLGKETQYV. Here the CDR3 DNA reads TGTGCCAGCAGTTTAGGTCTCGGCAAGGAGACCCAGTACGTC.

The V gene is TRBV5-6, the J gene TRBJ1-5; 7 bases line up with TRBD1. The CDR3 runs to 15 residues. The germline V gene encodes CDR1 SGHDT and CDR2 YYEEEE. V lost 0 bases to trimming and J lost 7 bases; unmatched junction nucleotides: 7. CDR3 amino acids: CASSLGGGWRQPQHF. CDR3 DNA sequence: TGTGCCAGCAGCTTGGGAGGGGGCTGGAGACAGCCCCAGCATTTT.

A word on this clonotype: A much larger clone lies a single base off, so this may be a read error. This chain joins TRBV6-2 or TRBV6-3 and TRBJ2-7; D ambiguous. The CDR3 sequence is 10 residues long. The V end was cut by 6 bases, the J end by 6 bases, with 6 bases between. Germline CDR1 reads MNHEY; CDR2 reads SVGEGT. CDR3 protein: CASRRFEQYF. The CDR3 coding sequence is TGTGCCAGCAGGCGTTTCGAGCAGTACTTC.

The CDR3 loop is CASSPPGTVYGYTF. CDR3 sequence (DNA): TGCGCCAGCAGCCCCCCGGGGACAGTCTATGGCTACACCTTC. The chain is built from TRBV4-1 and TRBJ1-2; 7 nucleotides agree with TRBD1. After removal of 4 bases from V and 4 bases from J, the junction contained 6 bases not matched to a gene. Looked up from germline, CDR1 is MGHRA and CDR2 is YSYEKL. The CDR3 spans 14 residues.

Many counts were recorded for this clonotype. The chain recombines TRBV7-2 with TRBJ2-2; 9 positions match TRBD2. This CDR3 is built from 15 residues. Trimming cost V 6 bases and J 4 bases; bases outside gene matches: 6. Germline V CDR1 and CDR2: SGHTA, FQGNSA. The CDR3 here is CASRPGLASTGELFF. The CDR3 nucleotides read TGTGCCAGCAGACCCGGACTAGCGAGCACCGGGGAGCTGTTTTTT. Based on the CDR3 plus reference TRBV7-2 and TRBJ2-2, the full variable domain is GAGVSQSPSNKVTEKGKDVELRCDPISGHTALYWYRQSLGQGLEFLIYFQGNSAPDKSGLPSDRFSAERTGGSVSTLTIQRTQQEDSAVYLCASRPGLASTGELFFGEGSRLTVL.

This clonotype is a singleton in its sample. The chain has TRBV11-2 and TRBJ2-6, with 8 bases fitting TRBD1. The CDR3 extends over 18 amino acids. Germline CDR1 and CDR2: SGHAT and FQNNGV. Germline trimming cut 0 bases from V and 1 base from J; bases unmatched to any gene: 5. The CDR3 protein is CASSLETGAASGANVLTF. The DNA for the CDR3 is TGTGCCAGCAGCTTAGAGACAGGGGCCGCTTCTGGGGCCAACGTCCTGACTTTC. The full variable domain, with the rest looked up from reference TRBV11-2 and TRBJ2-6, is EAGVAQSPRYKIIEKRQSVAFWCNPISGHATLYWYQQILGQGPKLLIQFQNNGVVDDSQLPKDRFSAERLKGVDSTLKIQPAKLEDSAVYLCASSLETGAASGANVLTFGAGSRLTVL.

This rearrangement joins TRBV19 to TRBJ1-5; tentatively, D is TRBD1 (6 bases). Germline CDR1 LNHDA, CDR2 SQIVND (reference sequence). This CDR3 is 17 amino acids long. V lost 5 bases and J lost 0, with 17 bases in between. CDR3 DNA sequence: TGTGCCAGTAGTCCGAACAGGGATTCGTATAGCAATCAGCCCCAGCATTTT. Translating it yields CASSPNRDSYSNQPQHF.

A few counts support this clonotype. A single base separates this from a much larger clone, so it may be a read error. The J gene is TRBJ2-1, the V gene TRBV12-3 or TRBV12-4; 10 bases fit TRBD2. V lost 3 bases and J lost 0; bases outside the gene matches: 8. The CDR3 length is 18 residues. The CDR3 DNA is TGTGCCAGCAGTTTCAGGACTAGCGGCCCACCCTCCTACAATGAGCAGTTCTTC. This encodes CASSFRTSGPPSYNEQFF.

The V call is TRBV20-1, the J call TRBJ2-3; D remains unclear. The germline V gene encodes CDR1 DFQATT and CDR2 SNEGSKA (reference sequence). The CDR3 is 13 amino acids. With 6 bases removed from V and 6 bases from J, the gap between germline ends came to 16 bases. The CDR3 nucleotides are TGCAGTGCCGGCTTAGGTATTAGGGATACGCAGTATTTT. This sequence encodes CSAGLGIRDTQYF.